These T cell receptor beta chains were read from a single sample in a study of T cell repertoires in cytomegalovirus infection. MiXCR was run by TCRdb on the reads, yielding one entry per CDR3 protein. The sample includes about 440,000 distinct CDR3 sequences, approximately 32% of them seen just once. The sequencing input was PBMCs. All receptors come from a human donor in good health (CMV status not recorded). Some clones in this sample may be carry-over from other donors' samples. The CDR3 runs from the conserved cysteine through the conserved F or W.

CDR3: CASSSLGGADTEAFF
V: TRBV7-6

CDR3: CASRADRGHSEAFF
V: TRBV2

CDR3: CASSYSGTRNTGELFF
V: TRBV6-2/TRBV6-3

CDR3: CASSQDGAGGGYEQFF
V: TRBV4-1

CDR3: CASSYSRGPNNEQFF
V: TRBV6-5

CDR3: CASSLSPGQGTGNTIYF
V: TRBV28

CDR3: CASSETISYNEQFF
V: TRBV2

CDR3: CASSPMPARGFYNEQFF
V: TRBV18

CDR3: CASSDLGGVYNEQFF
V: TRBV6-5

CDR3: CASSTGTGKLFF
V: TRBV11-2

CDR3: CASSYSSSGGLGQVPSEQYF
V: TRBV6-2/TRBV6-3

CDR3: CASSLGGFYDQYF
V: TRBV5-6

CDR3: CASSQIGVKLFF
V: TRBV4-1

CDR3: CASSSRLAGDYNEQFF
V: TRBV12-3/TRBV12-4

CDR3: CASSLATLAGGATDTQYF
V: TRBV28

CDR3: CASSEWVNRQETQYF
V: TRBV6-1

CDR3: CASDLAGMGETQYF
V: TRBV5-6

CDR3: CASRSEALELFF
V: TRBV6-6

CDR3: CASSEHGGQSPYEQYF
V: TRBV12-3/TRBV12-4

CDR3: CASTINRGSTGELFF
V: TRBV4-3

CDR3: CASSWEPPDTQYF
V: TRBV7-9

CDR3: CASTWDAAGYQETQYF
V: TRBV6-6

CDR3: CASSLVDYNEQFF
V: TRBV19

CDR3: CASSGQGIREQFF
V: TRBV2